This TCR beta chain comes out of a study of blood T cells in healthy people across ages (dated by TCRdb to about 2015). In terms of the full investigation: In model experiments, template switching captured about one uniquely barcoded TCR beta cDNA molecule for every two T cells. Using the same blood draw, the study looked at two additional independent replicas of 1 million unique cDNA reads for two donors, one aged 18 to 30 and the other aged 80 or older. To avoid experimental bias, donors of different ages were spread randomly across the sequencing lanes. The donors were split into four age groups: young (average around 16 years), middle-aged (39), aged (approximately 60) and long-lived (more than 80). The study measured age-related changes in TCR beta repertoire diversity using deep sequencing normalized with unique cDNA molecular identifiers.

Donors were around 37 systemically healthy Caucasian individuals from Russia aged roughly 6 to 95 years. Each donor gave about 11 milliliters of peripheral blood, drawn into EDTA-treated Vacutainer tubes. Ficoll-Paque density-gradient centrifugation was used to isolate PBMCs, with at least 6.5 million obtained per sample. Total RNA was extracted from PBMCs with Trizol reagent, with at least 5 micrograms obtained per sample. The percentages of naive CD45RAhigh/CD27high T cells were determined by flow cytometry on a PBMC aliquot from every donor. Broader findings and caveats from the paper: Because donor CMV infection status was unknown, age-related changes in expanded clonotypes were potentially confounded. Compared with the aged group, the long-lived group had more naive CD4+ T cells, fewer expanded clones and increased TCR diversity, a pattern suggesting age selection. Conclusive comparison of naive and antigen-experienced compartments was prevented by the profiling of bulk unsorted PBMCs. The percentage of naive T cells measured by flow cytometry correlated strongly with observed TCR beta diversity. As age increased, observed TCR beta diversity per million T cells dropped in a roughly linear way, and a significant reduction was already evident by age roughly 36. Total diversity estimates from one million sequenced T cells were considered lower bounds and underestimates.

About this clonotype itself: This clone's antigen is unknown. Within one base of it there is no much larger clone, and no base qualities were kept.

The method was 5' RACE. A second about 7 to 12 cycle PCR used a sample-barcoded 5' primer and a J-beta primer mix. Each TCR beta cDNA molecule received a unique molecular identifier from a template-switch 5' adaptor carrying 12 random nucleotides. Each sample yielded at least 3 million CDR3-containing paired-end reads. First-strand cDNA synthesis was performed from all RNA using the Mint cDNA synthesis kit, with priming by a TRBC-specific oligonucleotide. All cDNA was treated with uracil-DNA glycosylase and then went through a first 18-cycle PCR with the universal primers M1SS and BC2_uni_R. The authors' analysis ran thus. For normalization, 1 million high-quality reads, each with a distinct molecular identifier, were randomly selected from each sample. Instead of being binned into consensus sequences, reads that shared molecular identifiers were thrown out. MiTCR, run with a Q25 quality threshold and the strictest error-elimination algorithm, handled CDR3 identification, clonotype clustering and error correction. A nonparametric unseen species model using Euler transformation provided a lower-bound estimate of total TCR beta diversity. In TCRdb, the public reads were trimmed at Q25 with fastp and aligned with MiXCR, with productive beta chains retained. Each CDR3 protein gets just one entry, which takes the most common genes and DNA from the rows behind it. These V and J calls derive from TCRdb rather than the authors' analysis. The sample table contains some 1.8 million distinct CDR3 sequences; only one count was recorded for about 39% of them. The ten largest clonotypes hold around 23% of the sample.

The germline V gene encodes CDR1 SEHNR and CDR2 FQNEAQ (reference sequence). Ends trimmed: V by 5 bases, J by 6 bases; bases unmatched to a gene: 5. The CDR3 numbers 15 residues from cysteine through phenylalanine. This entry keeps only the CDR3 DNA: 45 bases, framed from base 1. Sequencing used blood. The chain was built from TRBV7-9 and TRBJ2-2; TRBD1 matches 11 bases in the middle. The receptor's source is a human donor in good health. The nucleotides read TGTGCCAGCAGCCTGGGACAGGGGGGCGCCGGGGAGCTGTTTTTT. This gives the protein CASSLGQGGAGELFF. Supplemented by the reference TRBV7-9 and TRBJ2-2 proteins around the CDR3, the complete variable domain is DTGVSQNPRHKITKRGQNVTFRCDPISEHNRLYWYRQTLGQGPEFLTYFQNEAQLEKSRLLSDRFSAERPKGSFSTLEIQRTEQGDSAMYLCASSLGQGGAGELFFGEGSRLTVL.